This passage covers 25 T cell receptor beta chains from one sample sequenced in a study of blood T cell repertoires in COVID-19. The assay was immunoSEQ multiplex PCR, and TCRdb's table has in-frame clones only and misses some. This sample has hundreds of thousands of clones, with 75% to 90% found just once. The sequencing sample was made of PBMCs or T cells enriched from blood (not recorded which). The receptors come from an older woman who had recovered from COVID-19.

The V gene is TRBV24-1, the J gene TRBJ2-7; 9 nucleotides agree with TRBD1. This CDR3 region has 15 residues. Germline CDR1 is KGHDR and CDR2 is SFDVKD. V lost 3 bases to trimming and J lost 6 bases; unmatched junction nucleotides: 8. CDR3 in amino acids: CATSDGDRVVGEQYF. The CDR3 DNA sequence: TGTGCCACCAGTGATGGGGACAGGGTCGTCGGCGAGCAGTACTTC.

This sequence joins TRBV18 and TRBJ1-2; 7 nucleotides line up with TRBD1. CDR3 length: 15 amino acids. The germline V gene has CDR1 KGHSH and CDR2 LQKENI. The V and J ends lost 3 bases and 1 base, in that order; junction bases with no gene match: 5. The DNA for the CDR3 is TGTGCCAGCTCACCTCGACAGGGACGTAACTATGGCTACACCTTC. Translated, it gives CASSPRQGRNYGYTF.

This chain connects TRBV2 to TRBJ1-3; D call uncertain. There are 13 residues in the CDR3. Per the germline V gene, CDR1 is SNHLY and CDR2 is FYNNEI. V lost 5 bases and J lost 3, with 8 bases in between. Here the CDR3 reads CASSQISGNTIYF. The CDR3 DNA sequence: TGTGCCAGCAGTCAAATCAGTGGAAACACCATATATTTT.

V and J are TRBV28 and TRBJ1-2, with 9 bases aligning to TRBD1. Germline V gene sequence: CDR1 MDHEN, CDR2 SYDVKM. V gave up 10 bases and J gave up 4 bases; unmatched junction bases: 13. This CDR3 contains 15 residues. The CDR3 DNA sequence: TGTGCCATACATCGACAGGGGGGGAGTAGCTATGGCTACACCTTC. This sequence encodes CAIHRQGGSSYGYTF.

This chain joins TRBV2 and TRBJ1-2; no clear D gene. V lost 7 bases and J 4 bases, leaving 13 bases between the germline ends. The CDR3 has 13 amino acids. CDR1 and CDR2 from the germline V gene are SNHLY and FYNNEI. CDR3 in amino acids: CASTPGSSYGYTF. The CDR3, as DNA: TGTGCCAGCACCCCTGGGAGCAGCTATGGCTACACCTTC. Full variable domain (rest looked up from reference TRBV2 and TRBJ1-2): EPEVTQTPSHQVTQMGQEVILRCVPISNHLYFYWYRQILGQKVEFLVSFYNNEISEKSEIFDDQFSVERPDGSNFTLKIRSTKLEDSAMYFCASTPGSSYGYTFGSGTRLTVV.

The gene calls are TRBV6-1 and TRBJ2-1; D may be TRBD2 (6 bases). The CDR3 is made up of 12 amino acids. Between the trimmed V and J ends, which lost 3 bases and 10 bases, there was a span of 10 bases. Germline V gene sequence: CDR1 MNHNS, CDR2 SASEGT. The CDR3 spells CASSEGGWEQFF. Here the CDR3 DNA reads TGTGCCAGCAGTGAGGGGGGTTGGGAGCAGTTCTTC.

This clone appeared once. V is TRBV11-3 and J is TRBJ2-2; 9 bases fit TRBD1. From germline, CDR1 is SGHNT and CDR2 YENEEA. V lost 5 bases to trimming and J lost 4 bases; unmatched junction nucleotides: 14. CDR3 length: 18 amino acids. CDR3: CASSPRTGAISITGELFF. CDR3 nucleotides: TGTGCCAGCAGCCCCCGGACAGGGGCCATCTCTATCACCGGGGAGCTGTTTTTT.

The J gene is TRBJ1-6, the V gene TRBV23-1, with 7 bases fitting TRBD1. TRBV23-1 is an ORF; its function is uncertain. Unmatched junction bases numbered 7, after V lost 4 bases and J lost 7 bases. The CDR3 extends over 15 amino acids. CDR3 DNA sequence: TGCGCCAGCAGTCGTCCCCAAGGGGGCAATTCACCCCTCCACTTT. Translation: CASSRPQGGNSPLHF.

The CDR3 here is CATRSAGYNEQFF. The DNA for the CDR3 is TGTGCCACCAGGAGTGCAGGATACAATGAGCAGTTCTTC. V is TRBV24-1 and J is TRBJ2-1; D ambiguous. The CDR3 runs 13 residues. Germline values: CDR1 KGHDR, CDR2 SFDVKD. V was cut by 7 bases and J by 4 bases, with 10 bases left in between.

This sequence joins TRBV18 and TRBJ2-4; 9 bases match TRBD1. V lost 5 bases and J lost 8; bases outside the gene matches: 13. Germline-derived CDR1 and CDR2 are KGHSH and LQKENI. The CDR3 has 16 amino acids. The CDR3 reads CASSLLSGTGLDIQYF. CDR3 coding DNA: TGTGCCAGCTCATTGTTATCCGGGACAGGGTTGGACATTCAGTACTTC.

The J gene is TRBJ2-2, the V gene TRBV7-9; 8 nucleotides align to TRBD1. Germline V gene data show CDR1 as SEHNR and CDR2 as FQNEAQ (reference sequence). Trimming removed 5 bases from V and 0 bases from J; junction bases left unmatched: 2. This CDR3 spans 15 amino acids. The CDR3 sequence is CASSEDRANTGELFF. The CDR3 DNA sequence: TGTGCCAGCAGCGAGGACAGGGCGAACACCGGGGAGCTGTTTTTT.

CDR3 coding DNA: TGTGCCTGGAACCGACAGGGGGCGAGCTTAGTCTCACCCCTCCACTTT. Amino acid sequence: CAWNRQGASLVSPLHF. This chain joins TRBV30 and TRBJ1-6; 10 bases agree with TRBD1. Germline-derived CDR1 and CDR2 are GTSNPN and SVGIG (reference sequence). V gave up 4 bases and J gave up 10 bases; unmatched junction bases: 13. This CDR3 comprises 16 residues.

This clone was seen once. This sample also contains other DNA sequences that code for the same CDR3. The chain carries TRBV2 and TRBJ1-1, with 8 positions matching TRBD1. J gave up 4 bases and V 6 bases, and 4 bases lay outside the gene matches. Germline CDR1 and CDR2: SNHLY and FYNNEI. The CDR3 is made up of 13 amino acids. Here the CDR3 reads CASRADRGTEAFF. In nucleotides, the CDR3 is TGTGCCAGCAGAGCAGACAGGGGCACTGAAGCTTTCTTT.

This rearrangement joins TRBV7-2 to TRBJ2-5, with TRBD2 matching over 10 bases. After removal of 5 bases from V and 5 bases from J, the junction contained 17 bases not matched to a gene. Germline CDR1 and CDR2: SGHTA and FQGNSA. This CDR3 is 18 amino acids long. The CDR3 nucleotides are TGTGCCAGCAGCCCGCCTATGCGAGCGGGGGGGCCGGGCGAGACCCAGTACTTC. Translating gives CASSPPMRAGGPGETQYF.

V is TRBV5-1 and J is TRBJ1-6; a possible D gene is TRBD1 (6 bases). The ends were cut back, 0 bases at V and 10 bases at J, with 17 bases in the middle. The CDR3 length is 16 residues. Germline values: CDR1 SGHRS, CDR2 YFSETQ. CDR3 coding DNA: TGCGCCAGCAGCTTGGAGGGAGGGCGGGGGCAATCACCCCTCCACTTT. Its protein product is CASSLEGGRGQSPLHF.

This clone was seen more than once but under ten times. The chain is built from TRBV5-1 and TRBJ2-1; no clear D gene. The germline CDR1 and CDR2 sequences are SGHRS and YFSETQ. V lost 0 bases, J lost 0 bases, and 4 bases lay in between. This CDR3 has 14 amino acids. The CDR3 DNA is TGCGCCAGCAGCTTGGAGAGCTCCTACAATGAGCAGTTCTTC. Amino acid sequence: CASSLESSYNEQFF.

This chain's CDR3 is CASSLSLLISYNEQFF. In DNA, the CDR3 is TGTGCCAGCAGCTTGTCTCTACTTATCTCCTACAATGAGCAGTTCTTC. The chain carries TRBV5-5 and TRBJ2-1; D gene ambiguous. Germline V lookup: CDR1 SGHKS, CDR2 YYEKEE (reference sequence). V gave up 1 base and J gave up 0 bases, with 11 bases separating them. The CDR3 sequence is 16 residues long.

This chain connects TRBV5-1 to TRBJ1-6; 9 positions agree with TRBD1. Germline V gene lookup returns CDR1 SGHRS and CDR2 YFSETQ. This CDR3 region has 17 residues. Trimming removed 0 bases from V and 8 bases from J; junction bases left unmatched: 9. Here the CDR3 DNA reads TGCGCCAGCAGCTTGGGATACGCGGGACAGGGTTATTCACCCCTCCACTTT. Translated: CASSLGYAGQGYSPLHF. The entire variable domain, with the rest obtained from reference TRBV5-1 and TRBJ1-6, is as follows: KAGVTQTPRYLIKTRGQQVTLSCSPISGHRSVSWYQQTPGQGLQFLFEYFSETQRNKGNFPGRFSGRQFSNSRSEMNVSTLELGDSALYLCASSLGYAGQGYSPLHFGNGTRLTVT.

V and J are TRBV5-8 and TRBJ2-7, with TRBD2 as a possible D gene (6 bases). Germline CDR1 reads SGHTS; CDR2 reads YDEGEE. V dropped 1 base and J dropped 1 base, with 15 bases sitting between them. The CDR3 has 16 amino acids. CDR3 in DNA: TGTGCCAGCAGCTTGTGGTTTTCGGGGAGGTCCTACGAGCAGTACGTC. Amino acid sequence: CASSLWFSGRSYEQYV.

The rearrangement uses TRBV5-6 and TRBJ2-1; TRBD2 matches at 15 bases. Per germline, CDR1 SGHDT and CDR2 YYEEEE. Trimming at V came to 3 bases and at J to 2 bases, leaving 0 bases not matched to a gene. The CDR3 length is 16 residues. CDR3 sequence: CASSWTSGGAYNEQFF. In nucleotides, the CDR3 is TGTGCCAGCAGCTGGACTAGCGGGGGGGCCTACAATGAGCAGTTCTTC.

The V call is TRBV5-1, the J call TRBJ2-7, with TRBD2 matching 12 bases. Germline CDR1 and CDR2: SGHRS and YFSETQ. The CDR3 is 15 residues long. Trimming removed 4 bases from V and 2 bases from J; junction bases left unmatched: 4. CDR3 sequence: CASSQGLAGTYEQYV. The CDR3 nucleotides are TGCGCCAGCAGCCAAGGACTAGCGGGGACCTACGAGCAGTACGTC.

J is TRBJ1-6 and V is TRBV10-3; 10 positions agree with TRBD1. The V gene end was trimmed by 11 bases and the J gene end by 7 bases; junction bases not matched to a gene: 8. The CDR3 runs to 14 residues. CDR1 is ENHRY and CDR2 is SYGVKD in the germline V gene. CDR3 bases: TGTGCCGTCGCCGGGACAGGGGTGAATTCACCCCTCCACTTT. It encodes CAVAGTGVNSPLHF.

This sequence joins TRBV19 and TRBJ1-4; 8 positions match TRBD1. There are 15 residues in the CDR3. After removal of 5 bases from V and 8 bases from J, the junction contained 10 bases not matched to a gene. The germline V gene encodes CDR1 LNHDA and CDR2 SQIVND (reference sequence). CDR3 bases: TGTGCCAGTAGTTCCCGGACAGGGTCGCGAGAAAAACTGTTTTTT. Translation: CASSSRTGSREKLFF.

This sequence joins TRBV3-1 (or the pseudogene TRBV3-2) and TRBJ1-2, with D maybe TRBD1 (6 bases). The V and J ends lost 2 bases and 2 bases respectively, with 12 bases between them. CDR3 length equals 15 residues. Germline CDR1 and CDR2: LGHDT and YNNKEL (reference sequence). The chain's CDR3 is CASSQSGGPNYGYTF. For the CDR3, the DNA is TGTGCCAGCAGCCAATCGGGGGGCCCCAACTATGGCTACACCTTC.

V is TRBV11-3 and J is TRBJ2-2; D call uncertain. CDR3 length: 13 residues. V was cut by 5 bases and J by 3 bases, with 7 bases left in between. CDR1 is SGHNT, CDR2 YENEEA, per germline. The CDR3 here is CASSPRDTGELFF. CDR3 sequence (DNA): TGTGCCAGCAGCCCACGAGACACCGGGGAGCTGTTTTTT.